This entry lists 14 T cell receptor beta chains sequenced from one sample in a study of blood T cell repertoires in COVID-19. Some clones are missing from TCRdb's copy, which holds only in-frame ones; the method was immunoSEQ multiplex PCR. This table holds some 250,000 clones, approximately 85% found once. Sequenced input: PBMCs or T cells enriched from blood (not recorded which). The receptors come from a woman aged 50 to 65 who had recovered from COVID-19.

This clone was detected only once. The chain employs TRBV5-4 and TRBJ2-3; D uncertain. In germline, CDR1 is SGHNT, CDR2 YYREEE (reference sequence). The germline V and J ends were trimmed by 2 bases and 0 bases, with 10 bases remaining between them. CDR3 length: 15 residues. The CDR3 here is CASSFVSSSTDTQYF. The CDR3 nucleotides are TGTGCCAGCAGCTTCGTAAGCTCAAGCACAGATACGCAGTATTTT.

This chain uses TRBV5-3 with TRBJ2-1; D might be TRBD2 (5 bases). TRBV5-3 is annotated as an ORF whose role is uncertain. V was clipped by 4 bases and J by 5 bases, with 10 bases between them. CDR3 length equals 13 residues. The CDR3: CARSLARHNEQFF. DNA of the CDR3: TGTGCCAGAAGCCTAGCACGGCACAATGAGCAGTTCTTC.

The table lists this clone with a few counts. V is TRBV7-9 and J is TRBJ1-1, with D perhaps matching TRBD1 (5 bases). This CDR3 contains 14 residues. Germline CDR1 SEHNR, CDR2 FQNEAQ (reference sequence). Trimming removed 5 bases from V and 4 bases from J, with 14 bases in between. The CDR3 nucleotides are TGTGCCAGCAGCCCGGTATGGGGGGTCACTGAAGCTTTCTTT. Translating it yields CASSPVWGVTEAFF.

This chain connects TRBV7-9 to TRBJ2-3, with 7 bases matching TRBD2. The length of the CDR3 is 14 residues. V shed 5 bases, J shed 2 bases, and the junction held 4 bases outside the gene matches. Per germline, CDR1 SEHNR and CDR2 FQNEAQ (reference sequence). The CDR3 region is CASSPSGATDTQYF. The CDR3 DNA sequence: TGTGCCAGCAGCCCAAGCGGGGCCACAGATACGCAGTATTTT.

This clone was seen only once. This sample includes further DNA sequences coding for the same CDR3. The chain links TRBV5-6 to TRBJ1-1, with a weak D call TRBD1 (6 bases). Deletions cut 1 base from V and 5 bases from J, with 6 bases between. This CDR3 comprises 12 residues. Germline CDR1 and CDR2: SGHDT and YYEEEE. The CDR3 is CASSLRGTEAFF. Here the CDR3 DNA reads TGTGCCAGCAGCTTGAGGGGGACTGAAGCTTTCTTT.

The chain links TRBV7-9 to TRBJ2-7; TRBD1 matches at 7 bases. Trimming took 0 bases from V and 2 from J; bases not matched to a gene: 7. Germline CDR1 reads SEHNR; CDR2 reads FQNEAQ (reference sequence). The CDR3 contains 16 residues. CDR3 in amino acids: CASSLARTGPPYEQYF. The DNA of the CDR3 is TGTGCCAGCAGCTTAGCAAGGACAGGTCCCCCCTACGAGCAGTACTTC.

The table lists this clone with a count of one. The V gene is TRBV9, the J gene TRBJ2-7, with 11 bases identical to TRBD1. Trimming cost V 5 bases and J 3 bases; bases outside gene matches: 4. The CDR3 contains 14 residues. The germline V gene encodes CDR1 SGDLS and CDR2 YYNGEE. The CDR3 DNA reads as TGTGCCAGCAGTTCCGGGACAGGGGGCTACGAGCAGTACTTC. Its translation: CASSSGTGGYEQYF.

V gene TRBV7-8 combines with J gene TRBJ1-2; TRBD1 is a possible D gene (6 bases). This CDR3 has 13 amino acids. Trimming cost V 4 bases and J 4 bases, with 10 bases left between them. The germline V gene has CDR1 SGHVS and CDR2 FQNEAQ. CDR3 residues: CASSSLQGYGYTF. The CDR3 DNA sequence: TGTGCCAGCAGCTCATTACAGGGCTATGGCTACACCTTC.

V gene TRBV14 combines with J gene TRBJ2-3; a possible D gene is TRBD2 (5 bases). From germline, CDR1 is SGHDN and CDR2 FVKESK. V was trimmed by 4 bases and J by 2 bases, leaving 19 bases between them. CDR3 length equals 17 residues. The CDR3 loop is CASSPYVLGMVTDTQYF. Written as DNA, the CDR3 is TGTGCCAGCAGCCCCTATGTACTAGGAATGGTCACAGATACGCAGTATTTT.

The CDR3 nucleotides read TGTGCCTGGAGTACTGCAGGAGAAAAACTGTTTTTT. Translated, it gives CAWSTAGEKLFF. The chain recombines TRBV30 with TRBJ1-4; D is uncertain. Germline V lookup: CDR1 GTSNPN, CDR2 SVGIG (reference sequence). Trimming took 2 bases from V and 8 from J, leaving 9 bases between them. This CDR3 comprises 12 residues.

The chain has TRBV6-6 and TRBJ1-2; D is unresolved. Looked up from germline, CDR1 is MNHNY and CDR2 is SVGAGI (reference sequence). This CDR3 has 14 amino acids. V lost 6 bases to trimming and J lost 7 bases, with 18 bases between them. CDR3 sequence: CASRPPGVRFGYTF. The CDR3, as DNA: TGTGCCAGCAGGCCCCCCGGGGTTAGGTTTGGCTACACCTTC.

The rearrangement joins TRBV2 to TRBJ2-7; D call uncertain. Germline V lookup: CDR1 SNHLY, CDR2 FYNNEI. V was shortened by 8 bases and J by 0 bases, with 11 bases between the two germline ends. The CDR3 has 13 residues. This CDR3 reads CASLQALSYEQYF. In DNA form, the CDR3 reads TGTGCCAGCCTCCAGGCCCTCTCCTACGAGCAGTACTTC.

This rearrangement joins TRBV11-2 to TRBJ1-1; 7 nucleotides line up with TRBD1. The CDR3 runs 17 residues. The junction had 9 bases not matched to a gene; V was cut back by 1 base and J by 1 base. Germline V gives CDR1 SGHAT, CDR2 FQNNGV. The CDR3 DNA follows: TGTGCCAGCAGCTTAGGGGTCAGGGGGTCTTGGAACACTGAAGCTTTCTTT. Its protein is CASSLGVRGSWNTEAFF.

V is TRBV25-1 and J is TRBJ2-3; 7 bases map to TRBD2. V was clipped by 5 bases and J by 6 bases; unmatched bases: 14. Germline V gene lookup returns CDR1 MGHDK and CDR2 SYGVNS. The CDR3 runs 16 residues. This CDR3 is CASSPASGISRDTQYF. CDR3 sequence (DNA): TGTGCCAGCAGTCCGGCCAGCGGGATTAGTAGGGATACGCAGTATTTT.